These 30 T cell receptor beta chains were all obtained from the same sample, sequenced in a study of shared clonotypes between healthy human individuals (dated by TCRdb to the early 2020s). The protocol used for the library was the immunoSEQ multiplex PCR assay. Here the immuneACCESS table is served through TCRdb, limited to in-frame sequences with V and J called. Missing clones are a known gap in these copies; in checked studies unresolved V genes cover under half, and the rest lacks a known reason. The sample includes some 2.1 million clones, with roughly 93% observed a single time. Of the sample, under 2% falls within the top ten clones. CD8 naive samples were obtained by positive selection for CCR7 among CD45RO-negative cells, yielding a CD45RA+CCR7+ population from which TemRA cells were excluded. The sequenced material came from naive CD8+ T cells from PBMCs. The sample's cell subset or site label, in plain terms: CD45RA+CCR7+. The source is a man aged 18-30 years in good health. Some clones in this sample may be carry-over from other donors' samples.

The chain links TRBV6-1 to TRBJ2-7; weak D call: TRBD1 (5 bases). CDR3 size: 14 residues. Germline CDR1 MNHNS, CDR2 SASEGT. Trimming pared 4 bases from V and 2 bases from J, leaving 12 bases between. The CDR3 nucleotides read TGTGCCAGCAGTGCCCGGACAAGCCCCTACGAGCAGTACTTC. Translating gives CASSARTSPYEQYF.

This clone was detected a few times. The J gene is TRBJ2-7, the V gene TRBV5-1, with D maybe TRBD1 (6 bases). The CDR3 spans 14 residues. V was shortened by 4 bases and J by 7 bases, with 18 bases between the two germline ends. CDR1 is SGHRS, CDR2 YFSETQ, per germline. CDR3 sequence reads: CASSVEPRTDEQYF. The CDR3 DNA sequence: TGCGCCAGCAGCGTCGAGCCCAGGACAGATGAGCAGTACTTC. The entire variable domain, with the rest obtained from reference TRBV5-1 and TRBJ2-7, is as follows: KAGVTQTPRYLIKTRGQQVTLSCSPISGHRSVSWYQQTPGQGLQFLFEYFSETQRNKGNFPGRFSGRQFSNSRSEMNVSTLELGDSALYLCASSVEPRTDEQYFGPGTRLTVT.

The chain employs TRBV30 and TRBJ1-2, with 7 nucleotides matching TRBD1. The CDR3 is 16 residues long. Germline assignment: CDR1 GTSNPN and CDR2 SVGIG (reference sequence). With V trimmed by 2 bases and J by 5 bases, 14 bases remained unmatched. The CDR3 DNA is TGTGCCTGGAGTTCCAACAGGGGTATGACCCCTTATGGCTACACCTTC. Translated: CAWSSNRGMTPYGYTF.

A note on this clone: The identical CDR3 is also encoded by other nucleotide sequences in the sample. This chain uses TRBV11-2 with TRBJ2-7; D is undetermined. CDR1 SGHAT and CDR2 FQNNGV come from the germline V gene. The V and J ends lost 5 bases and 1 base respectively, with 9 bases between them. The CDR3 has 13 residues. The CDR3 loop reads CASSLTPSYEQYF. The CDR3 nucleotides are TGTGCCAGCAGCCTAACCCCTTCCTACGAGCAGTACTTC.

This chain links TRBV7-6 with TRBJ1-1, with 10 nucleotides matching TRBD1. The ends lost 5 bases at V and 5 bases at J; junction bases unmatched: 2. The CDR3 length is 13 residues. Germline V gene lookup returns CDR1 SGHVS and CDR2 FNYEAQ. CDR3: CASSRDRGTEAFF. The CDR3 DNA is TGTGCCAGCAGCCGGGACAGGGGAACTGAAGCTTTCTTT.

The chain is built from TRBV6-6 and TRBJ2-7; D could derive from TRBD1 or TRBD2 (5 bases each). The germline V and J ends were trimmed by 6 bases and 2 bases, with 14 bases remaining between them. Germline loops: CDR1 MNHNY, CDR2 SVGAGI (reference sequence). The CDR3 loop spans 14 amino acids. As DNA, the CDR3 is TGTGCCAGCAGCCACCGGGACCGAACCTACGAGCAGTACTTC. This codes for CASSHRDRTYEQYF.

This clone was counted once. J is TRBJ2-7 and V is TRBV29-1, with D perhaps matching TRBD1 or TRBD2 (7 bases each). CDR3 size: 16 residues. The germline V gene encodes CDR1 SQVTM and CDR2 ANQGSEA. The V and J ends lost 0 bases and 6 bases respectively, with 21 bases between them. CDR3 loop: CSVEDPARGGTTEQYF. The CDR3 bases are TGCAGCGTTGAAGATCCGGCCAGGGGGGGAACTACCGAGCAGTACTTC.

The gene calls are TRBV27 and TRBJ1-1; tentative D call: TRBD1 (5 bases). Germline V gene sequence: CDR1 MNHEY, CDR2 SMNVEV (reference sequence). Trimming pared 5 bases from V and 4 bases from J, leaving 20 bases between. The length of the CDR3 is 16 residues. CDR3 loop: CASSIGPRAWVTEAFF. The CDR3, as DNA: TGTGCCAGCAGTATCGGACCCAGGGCGTGGGTCACTGAAGCTTTCTTT.

CDR3 sequence (DNA): TGTGCCGCCCTTGGGACAGGGCTAAACTATGGCTACACCTTC. Translating it yields CAALGTGLNYGYTF. This rearrangement joins TRBV6-5 to TRBJ1-2, with 9 bases lining up with TRBD1. There are 14 residues in the CDR3. Germline V gene lookup returns CDR1 MNHEY and CDR2 SVGAGI. The ends lost 11 bases at V and 2 bases at J; junction bases unmatched: 9.

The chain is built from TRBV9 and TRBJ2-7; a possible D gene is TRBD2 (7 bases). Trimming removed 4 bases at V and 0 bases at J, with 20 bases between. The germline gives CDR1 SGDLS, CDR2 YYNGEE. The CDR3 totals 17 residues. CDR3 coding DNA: TGTGCCAGCAGCCCAGTAGGGGGGGGACTCCTCTCCTACGAGCAGTACTTC. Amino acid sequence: CASSPVGGGLLSYEQYF.

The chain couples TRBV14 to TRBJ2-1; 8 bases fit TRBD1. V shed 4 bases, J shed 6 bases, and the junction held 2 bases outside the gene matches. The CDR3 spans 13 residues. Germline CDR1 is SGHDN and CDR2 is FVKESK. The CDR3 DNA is TGTGCCAGCAGCCTCGACAGGGGCAATGAGCAGTTCTTC. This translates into CASSLDRGNEQFF.

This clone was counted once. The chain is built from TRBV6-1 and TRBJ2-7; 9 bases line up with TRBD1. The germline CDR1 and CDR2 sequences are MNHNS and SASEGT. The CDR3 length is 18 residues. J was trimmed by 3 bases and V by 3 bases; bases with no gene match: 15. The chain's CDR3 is CASSEGTGFSGSVYEQYF. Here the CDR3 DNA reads TGTGCCAGCAGTGAGGGGACAGGGTTCTCGGGGTCAGTCTACGAGCAGTACTTC.

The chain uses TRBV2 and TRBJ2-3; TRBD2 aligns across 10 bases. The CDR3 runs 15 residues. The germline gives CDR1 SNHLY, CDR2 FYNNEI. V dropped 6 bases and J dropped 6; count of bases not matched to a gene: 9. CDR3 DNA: TGTGCCAGCAGGACTAGCGGGCGTTCGCTCGATACGCAGTATTTT. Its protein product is CASRTSGRSLDTQYF.

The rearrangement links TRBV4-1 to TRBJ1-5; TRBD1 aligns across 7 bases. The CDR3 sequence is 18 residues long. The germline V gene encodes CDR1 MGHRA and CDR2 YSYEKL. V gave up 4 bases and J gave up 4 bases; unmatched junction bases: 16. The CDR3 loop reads CASSRLNREGAINQPQHF. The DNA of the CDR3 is TGCGCCAGCAGCCGTCTTAATCGGGAGGGGGCGATAAATCAGCCCCAGCATTTT.

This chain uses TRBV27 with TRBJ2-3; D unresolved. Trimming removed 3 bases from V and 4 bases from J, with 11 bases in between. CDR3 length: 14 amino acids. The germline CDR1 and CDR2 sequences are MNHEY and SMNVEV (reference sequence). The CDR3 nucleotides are TGTGCCAGCAGTTTTTTGCTAGACCCAGATACGCAGTATTTT. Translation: CASSFLLDPDTQYF.

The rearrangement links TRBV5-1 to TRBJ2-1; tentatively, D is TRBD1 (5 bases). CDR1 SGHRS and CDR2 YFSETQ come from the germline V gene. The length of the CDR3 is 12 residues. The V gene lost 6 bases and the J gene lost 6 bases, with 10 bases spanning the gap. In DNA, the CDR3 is TGCGCCAGCACGTCAGGGTCCAATGAGCAGTTCTTC. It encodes CASTSGSNEQFF.

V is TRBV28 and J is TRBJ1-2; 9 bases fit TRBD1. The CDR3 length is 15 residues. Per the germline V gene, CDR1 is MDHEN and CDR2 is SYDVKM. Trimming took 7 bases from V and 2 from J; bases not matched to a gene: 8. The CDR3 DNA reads TGTGCCAGCACCGAAGACAGGGGGTGGAACTATGGCTACACCTTC. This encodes CASTEDRGWNYGYTF.

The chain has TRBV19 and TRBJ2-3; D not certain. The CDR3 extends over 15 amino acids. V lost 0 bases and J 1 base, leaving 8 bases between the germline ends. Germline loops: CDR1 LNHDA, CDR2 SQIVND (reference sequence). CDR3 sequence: CASSIEGLRTDTQYF. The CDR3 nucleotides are TGTGCCAGTAGTATAGAAGGGCTCCGCACAGATACGCAGTATTTT.

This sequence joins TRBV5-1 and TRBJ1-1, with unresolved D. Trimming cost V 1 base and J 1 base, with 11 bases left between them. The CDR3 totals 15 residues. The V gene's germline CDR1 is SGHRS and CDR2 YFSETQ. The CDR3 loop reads CASSLKAGQNTEAFF. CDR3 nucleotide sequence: TGCGCCAGCAGCTTGAAGGCGGGCCAGAACACTGAAGCTTTCTTT.

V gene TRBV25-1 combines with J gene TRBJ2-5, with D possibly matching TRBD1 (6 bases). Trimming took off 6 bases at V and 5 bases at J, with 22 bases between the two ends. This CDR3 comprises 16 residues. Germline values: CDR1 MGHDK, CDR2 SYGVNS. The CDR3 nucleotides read TGTGCCAGCAGGAGCAGGGGATCGGTCTTGAGGGAGACCCAGTACTTC. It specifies CASRSRGSVLRETQYF.

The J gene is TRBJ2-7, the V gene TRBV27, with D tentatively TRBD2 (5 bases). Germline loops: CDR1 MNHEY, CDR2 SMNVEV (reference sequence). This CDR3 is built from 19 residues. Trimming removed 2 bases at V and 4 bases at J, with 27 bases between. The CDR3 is CASSLVPPSDEGPGYEQYF. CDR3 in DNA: TGTGCCAGCAGTTTAGTCCCCCCTTCGGATGAGGGCCCGGGGTACGAGCAGTACTTC.

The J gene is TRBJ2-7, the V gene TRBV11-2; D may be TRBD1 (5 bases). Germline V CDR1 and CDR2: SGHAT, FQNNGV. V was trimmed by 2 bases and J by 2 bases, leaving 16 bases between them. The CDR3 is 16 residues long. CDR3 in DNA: TGTGCCAGCAGCTTAAGTATGAAGGGGCCCACCTACGAGCAGTACTTC. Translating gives CASSLSMKGPTYEQYF.

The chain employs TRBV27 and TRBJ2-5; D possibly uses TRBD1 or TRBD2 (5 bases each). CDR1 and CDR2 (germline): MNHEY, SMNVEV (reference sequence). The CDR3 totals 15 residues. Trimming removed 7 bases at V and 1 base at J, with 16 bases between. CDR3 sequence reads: CASTKLGELQETQYF. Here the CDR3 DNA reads TGTGCCAGCACTAAATTGGGGGAGCTCCAAGAGACCCAGTACTTC.

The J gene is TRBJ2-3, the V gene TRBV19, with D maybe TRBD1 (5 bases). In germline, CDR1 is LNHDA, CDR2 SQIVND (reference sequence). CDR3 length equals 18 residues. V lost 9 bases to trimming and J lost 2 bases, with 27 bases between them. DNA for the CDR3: TGTGCCAGCACGGCGTGGGCAGGGATCCCACCCGTCACAGATACGCAGTATTTT. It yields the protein CASTAWAGIPPVTDTQYF.

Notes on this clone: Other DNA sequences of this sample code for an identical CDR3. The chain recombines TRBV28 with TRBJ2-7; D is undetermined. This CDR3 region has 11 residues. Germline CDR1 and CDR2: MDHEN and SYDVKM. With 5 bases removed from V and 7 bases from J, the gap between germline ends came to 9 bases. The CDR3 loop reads CASSPLLEQYF. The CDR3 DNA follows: TGTGCCAGCAGTCCGCTCTTAGAGCAGTACTTC.

Written as DNA, the CDR3 is TGTGCCAGCAGTGATACGGCCGGGAGCAATGAGCAGTTCTTC. This translates into CASSDTAGSNEQFF. The chain is built from TRBV6-1 and TRBJ2-1; perhaps TRBD2 as D (6 bases). The CDR3 length is 14 residues. V shed 3 bases and J shed 6 bases, with 12 bases lying between them. The germline CDR1 and CDR2 sequences are MNHNS and SASEGT.

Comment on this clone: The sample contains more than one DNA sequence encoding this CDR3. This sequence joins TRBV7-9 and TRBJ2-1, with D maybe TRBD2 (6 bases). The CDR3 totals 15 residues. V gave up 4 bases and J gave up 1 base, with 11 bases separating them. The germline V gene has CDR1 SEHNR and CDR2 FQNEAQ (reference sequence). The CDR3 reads CASSSAGSSYNEQFF. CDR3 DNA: TGTGCCAGCAGCTCTGCGGGATCTTCCTACAATGAGCAGTTCTTC.

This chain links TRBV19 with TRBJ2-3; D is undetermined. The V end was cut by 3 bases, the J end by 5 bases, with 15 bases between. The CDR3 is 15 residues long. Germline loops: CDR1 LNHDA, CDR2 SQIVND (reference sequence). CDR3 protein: CASSMNGRPEDTQYF. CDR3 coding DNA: TGTGCCAGTAGTATGAATGGCCGACCCGAAGATACGCAGTATTTT.

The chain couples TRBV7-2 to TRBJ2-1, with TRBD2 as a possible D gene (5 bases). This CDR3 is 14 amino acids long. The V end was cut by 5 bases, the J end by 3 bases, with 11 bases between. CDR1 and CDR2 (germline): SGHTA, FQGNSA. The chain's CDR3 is CASSQSRDYNEQFF. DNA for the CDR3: TGTGCCAGCAGCCAAAGCCGGGACTACAATGAGCAGTTCTTC.

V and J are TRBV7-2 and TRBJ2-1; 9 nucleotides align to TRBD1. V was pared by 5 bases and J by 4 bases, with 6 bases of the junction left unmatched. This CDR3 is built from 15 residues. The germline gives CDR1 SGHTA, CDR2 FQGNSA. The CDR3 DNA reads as TGTGCCAGCAGCCCGACAGGGGGAGTATACAATGAGCAGTTCTTC. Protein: CASSPTGGVYNEQFF.